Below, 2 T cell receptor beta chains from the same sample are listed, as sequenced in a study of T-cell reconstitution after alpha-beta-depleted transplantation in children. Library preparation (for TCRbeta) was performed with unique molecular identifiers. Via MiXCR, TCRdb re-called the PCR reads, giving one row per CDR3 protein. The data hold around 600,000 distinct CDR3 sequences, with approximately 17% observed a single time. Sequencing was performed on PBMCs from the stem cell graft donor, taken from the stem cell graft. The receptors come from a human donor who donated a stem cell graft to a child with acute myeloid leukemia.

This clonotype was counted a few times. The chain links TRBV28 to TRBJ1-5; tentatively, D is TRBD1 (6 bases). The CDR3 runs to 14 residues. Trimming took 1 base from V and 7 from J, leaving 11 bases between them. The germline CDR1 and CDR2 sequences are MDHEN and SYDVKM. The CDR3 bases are TGTGCCAGCAGTTTATCAGGGGTCGGGCAGCCCCAGCATTTT. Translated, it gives CASSLSGVGQPQHF. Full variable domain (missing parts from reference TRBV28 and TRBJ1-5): DVKVTQSSRYLVKRTGEKVFLECVQDMDHENMFWYRQDPGLGLRLIYFSYDVKMKEKGDIPEGYSVSREKKERFSLILESASTNQTSMYLCASSLSGVGQPQHFGDGTRLSIL.

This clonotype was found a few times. The CDR3: CRGDHSPLHF. The CDR3 nucleotides are TGCAGGGGGGACCATTCACCCCTCCACTTT. This chain joins TRBV20-1 and TRBJ1-6; D perhaps matches TRBD1 (5 bases). The CDR3 totals 10 residues. Germline assignment: CDR1 DFQATT and CDR2 SNEGSKA (reference sequence).